This TCR beta chain is from a study of blood T cell repertoires in COVID-19. Study information: The United States, Italy and Spain were the sources of the acute and convalescent COVID-19 samples. Sources were T cells, B-cell-depleted T cells, or PBMCs; the material itself was cDNA or gDNA.

Per the original data handling: From reference gene primer amplification, estimates of nucleated cell counts were derived. Sequencing was performed with immunoSEQ multiplex PCR; in TCRdb, only in-frame clones are kept and a portion is missing. Clone size and the V and J calls come from that table; the DNA yielded D and trimming. The sample carries about 100,000 clones, roughly nine tenths recorded once. The sample taken for sequencing was peripheral blood. The TCR originated in a man aged 55 to 70 with acute or convalescent COVID-19.

In DNA, the CDR3 is TGTGCCAGCAGCGCCGGGACAGTACAAGAGACCCAGTACTTC. Protein: CASSAGTVQETQYF. V and J are TRBV9 and TRBJ2-5, with 7 nucleotides matching TRBD1. V gave up 3 bases and J gave up 2 bases; unmatched junction bases: 4. Looked up from germline, CDR1 is SGDLS and CDR2 is YYNGEE. The CDR3 loop spans 14 amino acids. The full variable domain, completed using reference TRBV9 and TRBJ2-5, is DSGVTQTPKHLITATGQRVTLRCSPRSGDLSVYWYQQSLDQGLQFLIQYYNGEERAKGNILERFSAQQFPDLHSELNLSSLELGDSALYFCASSAGTVQETQYFGPGTRLLVL.